These T cell receptor beta chains were read from a single sample in a study of blood T cell repertoires in COVID-19. TCRdb keeps only in-frame clones here, not all; method: immunoSEQ multiplex PCR. The table has some 100,000 clones, about 90% seen once. Sequencing used peripheral blood. These receptor sequences come from a human donor in a cohort sampled during active COVID-19. The CDR3 runs from the conserved cysteine through the conserved F or W. The D gene is left open where the match is weak. Some rows mark clone size as missing; the rest say once, few, many or name a class of expanded clone.

V gene: TRBV5-1; D gene: TRBD2; clone size: -; J gene: TRBJ2-1; CDR3 DNA: TGCGCCAGCAGCTTGAAAGGACTAGCGGGAGTTTTTGACAATGAGCAGTTCTTC; CDR3 protein: CASSLKGLAGVFDNEQFF
V gene: TRBV3-1/TRBV3-2; D gene: -; clone size: -; J gene: TRBJ1-3; CDR3 DNA: TGTGCCAGCAGCCAAGTCCCAGGGTCCGGAAACACCATATATTTT; CDR3 protein: CASSQVPGSGNTIYF
V gene: TRBV27; D gene: -; clone size: once; J gene: TRBJ1-5; CDR3 DNA: TGTGCTAGCAGACTGCAAGGGGGAAATCAGCCCCAGCATTTT; CDR3 protein: CASRLQGGNQPQHF
V gene: TRBV19; D gene: -; clone size: -; J gene: TRBJ1-1; CDR3 DNA: TGTGCCAGTAATTCGTTGGACAGAAACACTGAAGCTTTCTTT; CDR3 protein: CASNSLDRNTEAFF
V gene: TRBV27; D gene: TRBD2; clone size: -; J gene: TRBJ2-3; CDR3 DNA: TGTGCCAGCAGTTTCTTGAAGACTAGCGGGATGAATACGCAGTATTTT; CDR3 protein: CASSFLKTSGMNTQYF
V gene: TRBV27; D gene: -; clone size: once; J gene: TRBJ1-1; CDR3 DNA: TGTGCCAGCAGCCCCGGGGGGGGGCCTTTAAACACTGAAGCTTTCTTT; CDR3 protein: CASSPGGGPLNTEAFF
V gene: TRBV2; D gene: -; clone size: -; J gene: TRBJ2-1; CDR3 DNA: TGTGCCAGCAGTGTGGAGGGGAGCTCCTACAATGAGCAGTTCTTC; CDR3 protein: CASSVEGSSYNEQFF
V gene: TRBV5-6; D gene: -; clone size: -; J gene: TRBJ2-3; CDR3 DNA: TGTGCCAGCAGCTCGTTGTTGGGTTTGGGCAGTCCAAACACAGATACGCAGTATTTT; CDR3 protein: CASSSLLGLGSPNTDTQYF
V gene: TRBV27; D gene: TRBD1; clone size: -; J gene: TRBJ2-7; CDR3 DNA: TGTGCCAGCAGTCGCCAACAGGGGAACGAGCAGTACTTC; CDR3 protein: CASSRQQGNEQYF
V gene: TRBV6-4; D gene: TRBD1; clone size: once; J gene: TRBJ1-6; CDR3 DNA: TGTGCCAGCAGTCCTACTTGGGACAGGGGCGGTTATTCACCCCTCCACTTT; CDR3 protein: CASSPTWDRGGYSPLHF
V gene: TRBV7-3; D gene: -; clone size: -; J gene: TRBJ2-2; CDR3 DNA: TGTGCCAGCACGGGGGGCGGCACCGGGGAGCTGTTTTTT; CDR3 protein: CASTGGGTGELFF
V gene: TRBV9; D gene: -; clone size: -; J gene: TRBJ2-7; CDR3 DNA: TGTGCCAGCAGCGTTTACCCCAATTCGGGCTACGAGCAGTACTTC; CDR3 protein: CASSVYPNSGYEQYF
V gene: TRBV27; D gene: TRBD2; clone size: -; J gene: TRBJ2-1; CDR3 DNA: TGTGCCAGCAGTTCGCCGGCCGGGGGGAGAGAGCAGTTCTTC; CDR3 protein: CASSSPAGGREQFF
V gene: TRBV10-3; D gene: -; clone size: -; J gene: TRBJ1-2; CDR3 DNA: TGTGCCATCAGTGCCGGGGAGGGCTACGGCTACACCTTC; CDR3 protein: CAISAGEGYGYTF
V gene: TRBV5-1; D gene: -; clone size: -; J gene: TRBJ1-1; CDR3 DNA: TGCGCCAGCAGCTTGGACAGTAACACTGAAGCTTTCTTT; CDR3 protein: CASSLDSNTEAFF
V gene: TRBV28; D gene: -; clone size: -; J gene: TRBJ1-4; CDR3 DNA: TGTGCCAGCAGTCCAGCCGGCGGGATGCTAACTAATGAAAAACTGTTTTTT; CDR3 protein: CASSPAGGMLTNEKLFF
V gene: TRBV5-1; D gene: TRBD1; clone size: -; J gene: TRBJ2-5; CDR3 DNA: TGCGCCAGCAGCTCCGGACAGGGGCAAGAGACCCAGTACTTC; CDR3 protein: CASSSGQGQETQYF
V gene: TRBV21-1; D gene: -; clone size: -; J gene: TRBJ2-7; CDR3 DNA: TGTGCCAGCAGCAAAAAAGGGGAGGAGGGATACGAGCAGTACTTC; CDR3 protein: CASSKKGEEGYEQYF
V gene: TRBV5-1; D gene: TRBD2; clone size: -; J gene: TRBJ2-3; CDR3 DNA: TGCGCCAGCAGCTTGGAAGGCGGGAGGGCAAGAGATACGCAGTATTTT; CDR3 protein: CASSLEGGRARDTQYF
V gene: TRBV25-1; D gene: TRBD1; clone size: -; J gene: TRBJ2-2; CDR3 DNA: TGTGCCAGCAGGGGGACAGGGAGGACCGGGGAGCTGTTTTTT; CDR3 protein: CASRGTGRTGELFF
V gene: TRBV7-9; D gene: -; clone size: few; J gene: TRBJ2-7; CDR3 DNA: TGTGCCAGCAGCTTAGGGAGCGGACCCTCCTACGAGCAGTACTTC; CDR3 protein: CASSLGSGPSYEQYF
V gene: TRBV6-6; D gene: -; clone size: -; J gene: TRBJ2-7; CDR3 DNA: TGTGCCAGCAGTAACGGACATGAATACGAGCAGTACTTC; CDR3 protein: CASSNGHEYEQYF
V gene: TRBV18; D gene: -; clone size: -; J gene: TRBJ1-5; CDR3 DNA: TGTGCCACCCTCTGCTCGGGTGGGGGGAACTATAGGCCCCAGCATTTT; CDR3 protein: CATLCSGGGNYRPQHF
V gene: TRBV14; D gene: -; clone size: -; J gene: TRBJ2-1; CDR3 DNA: TGTGCCAGCATCGCGTTCAGGCTCCACCCCTCCTACAATGAGCAGTTCTTC; CDR3 protein: CASIAFRLHPSYNEQFF
V gene: TRBV5-4; D gene: -; clone size: once; J gene: TRBJ1-1; CDR3 DNA: TGTGCCAGCAGCTATCCGACAGGAAGAAACACTGAAGCTTTCTTT; CDR3 protein: CASSYPTGRNTEAFF
V gene: TRBV19; D gene: TRBD1; clone size: -; J gene: TRBJ1-5; CDR3 DNA: TGTGCCAGTAGTACCCGACAGGGCAAGGGCAATCAGCCCCAGCATTTT; CDR3 protein: CASSTRQGKGNQPQHF
V gene: TRBV20-1; D gene: -; clone size: -; J gene: TRBJ2-5; CDR3 DNA: TGCAGTGCTAACTCTCAAGAGACCCAGTACTTC; CDR3 protein: CSANSQETQYF
V gene: TRBV7-6; D gene: TRBD1; clone size: -; J gene: TRBJ2-7; CDR3 DNA: TGTGCCAGCAGCGTCGCCGGGACAGGGGTTTACGAGCAGTACTTC; CDR3 protein: CASSVAGTGVYEQYF
V gene: TRBV5-6; D gene: TRBD1; clone size: -; J gene: TRBJ2-2; CDR3 DNA: TGTGCCAGCAGCCCCTGGACAGGGGACGCGAACACCGGGGAGCTGTTTTTT; CDR3 protein: CASSPWTGDANTGELFF
V gene: TRBV21-1; D gene: -; clone size: -; J gene: TRBJ2-7; CDR3 DNA: TGTGCCAGCAGCCACCGGGACAGGGGGCGGAAGTGGGCCTACGAGCAGTACTTC; CDR3 protein: CASSHRDRGRKWAYEQYF
V gene: TRBV2; D gene: -; clone size: -; J gene: TRBJ2-7; CDR3 DNA: TGTGCCAGCGTTGGTTTCCGGGGTACCTACGAGCAGTACTTC; CDR3 protein: CASVGFRGTYEQYF
V gene: TRBV19; D gene: TRBD1; clone size: -; J gene: TRBJ1-2; CDR3 DNA: TGTGCCAGTAGGCTGGGGGAGCGGACAGGGGGCCTCTATGGCTACACCTTC; CDR3 protein: CASRLGERTGGLYGYTF
V gene: TRBV6-5; D gene: -; clone size: -; J gene: TRBJ1-2; CDR3 DNA: TGTGCCTCCCGCAGGGTGGGCTATGGCTACACCTTC; CDR3 protein: CASRRVGYGYTF
V gene: TRBV2; D gene: TRBD1; clone size: once; J gene: TRBJ1-1; CDR3 DNA: TGTGCCAGCCGGGACAGGGGTATAACTGAAGCTTTCTTT; CDR3 protein: CASRDRGITEAFF
V gene: TRBV4-2; D gene: -; clone size: -; J gene: TRBJ1-6; CDR3 DNA: TGTGCCAGCAGCCAAGATTGGACCCGGGGTGATTCACCCCTCCACTTT; CDR3 protein: CASSQDWTRGDSPLHF
V gene: TRBV12-3/TRBV12-4; D gene: -; clone size: -; J gene: TRBJ1-4; CDR3 DNA: TGTGCCAGCAGTTTATCGGGGAATGAAAAACTGTTTTTT; CDR3 protein: CASSLSGNEKLFF
V gene: TRBV7-3; D gene: -; clone size: -; J gene: TRBJ2-3; CDR3 DNA: TGTGCCAGCAGCTTAACGGCGGGTCAGTGTCTTTCACCAAAACAGATATTTTCAGAAGATACGCAGTATTTT; CDR3 protein: CASSLTAGQCLSPKQIFSEDTQYF
V gene: TRBV6-1; D gene: -; clone size: -; J gene: TRBJ2-3; CDR3 DNA: TGTGCCAGCAGTGAAACTCAAACCACAGATACGCAGTATTTT; CDR3 protein: CASSETQTTDTQYF
V gene: TRBV27; D gene: TRBD2; clone size: -; J gene: TRBJ2-1; CDR3 DNA: TGTGCCAGCAGTTTATCGTGGAGCGGGGTGGGATATGAGCAGTTCTTC; CDR3 protein: CASSLSWSGVGYEQFF
V gene: TRBV7-9; D gene: TRBD1; clone size: -; J gene: TRBJ2-2; CDR3 DNA: TGTGCCAGCAGCTTAGAGGACAGGCGGAACACCGGGGAGCTGTTTTTT; CDR3 protein: CASSLEDRRNTGELFF
V gene: TRBV2; D gene: -; clone size: -; J gene: TRBJ1-1; CDR3 DNA: TGTGCCAGCAGTGAAGAGGGGGTCCTCACTGAAGCTTTCTTT; CDR3 protein: CASSEEGVLTEAFF
V gene: TRBV5-1; D gene: TRBD1; clone size: -; J gene: TRBJ2-5; CDR3 DNA: TGCGCCAGCAGCTTGCAGGGACAGGGGGTTTTGTTAGAGACCCAGTACTTC; CDR3 protein: CASSLQGQGVLLETQYF
V gene: TRBV5-1; D gene: -; clone size: -; J gene: TRBJ2-3; CDR3 DNA: TGCGCCAGCAGCTACCAGGGGCTAGCGGTAAACACAGATACGCAGTATTTT; CDR3 protein: CASSYQGLAVNTDTQYF
V gene: TRBV19; D gene: TRBD1; clone size: -; J gene: TRBJ2-3; CDR3 DNA: TGTGCCAGTAGTAGCTCGGGACAGGGGGCGCCCTTAGATACGCAGTATTTT; CDR3 protein: CASSSSGQGAPLDTQYF
V gene: TRBV11-2; D gene: -; clone size: -; J gene: TRBJ2-1; CDR3 DNA: TGTGCCAGCAGCCAGGGACTTGGCTACAATGAGCAGTTCTTC; CDR3 protein: CASSQGLGYNEQFF
V gene: TRBV18; D gene: TRBD1; clone size: -; J gene: TRBJ2-1; CDR3 DNA: TGTGCCAGCTCACCGTACAGGGGCAATGAGCAGTTCTTC; CDR3 protein: CASSPYRGNEQFF
V gene: TRBV6-1; D gene: TRBD1; clone size: few; J gene: TRBJ2-2; CDR3 DNA: TGTGCCAGCAGTGGAGGGACAGGGGCTGGCACCGGGGAGCTGTTTTTT; CDR3 protein: CASSGGTGAGTGELFF
V gene: TRBV15; D gene: -; clone size: -; J gene: TRBJ1-4; CDR3 DNA: TGTGCCACCGGGGAAAACAGGAACACTAATGAAAAACTGTTTTTT; CDR3 protein: CATGENRNTNEKLFF
V gene: TRBV28; D gene: TRBD1; clone size: -; J gene: TRBJ1-6; CDR3 DNA: TGTGCCAGCAGTTTATCCGGACAGGTCTCCTATAATTCACCCCTCCACTTT; CDR3 protein: CASSLSGQVSYNSPLHF
V gene: TRBV4-1; D gene: TRBD2; clone size: -; J gene: TRBJ2-7; CDR3 DNA: TGCGCCAGCAGCCAAGCACCGGGACTAGCGATATACGAGCAGTACTTC; CDR3 protein: CASSQAPGLAIYEQYF
V gene: TRBV4-3; D gene: -; clone size: -; J gene: TRBJ2-2; CDR3 DNA: TGCGCCAGCAGCCAAGATGTCGTAAGCTACCGGGGGAGGACCGGGGAGCTGTTTTTT; CDR3 protein: CASSQDVVSYRGRTGELFF
V gene: TRBV5-4; D gene: -; clone size: -; J gene: TRBJ1-4; CDR3 DNA: TGTGCCAGCAGCCGAGGAACAACTAATGAAAAACTGTTTTTT; CDR3 protein: CASSRGTTNEKLFF